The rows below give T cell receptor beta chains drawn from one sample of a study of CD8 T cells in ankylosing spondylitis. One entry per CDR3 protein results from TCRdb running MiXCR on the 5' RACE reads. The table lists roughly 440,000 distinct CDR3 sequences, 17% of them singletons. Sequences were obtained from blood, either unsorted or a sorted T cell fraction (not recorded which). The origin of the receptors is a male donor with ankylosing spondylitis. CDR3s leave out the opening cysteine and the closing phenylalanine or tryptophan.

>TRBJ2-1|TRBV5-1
ASSLGWRDNEQF
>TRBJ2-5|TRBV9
ASSVAVRETQY
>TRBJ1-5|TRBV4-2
ASSQDLGIWNQPQH
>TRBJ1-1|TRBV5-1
ASSFTGDPAGEAF
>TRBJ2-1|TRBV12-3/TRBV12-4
ASSGAAPF
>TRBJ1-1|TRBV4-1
ASSQDPGGAEAF
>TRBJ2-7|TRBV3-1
ASSQGLNAYEQY
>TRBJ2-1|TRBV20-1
SAPTGLATYNEQF
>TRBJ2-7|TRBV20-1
SALPGRAVSYEQY
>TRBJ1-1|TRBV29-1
SVTRDQTAF
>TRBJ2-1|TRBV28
ASTGLAGTPGSTNEQF
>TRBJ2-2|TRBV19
ASSTLGNTGELF
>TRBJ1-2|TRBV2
ASSEVGGTGYGYT
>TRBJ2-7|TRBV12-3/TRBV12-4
ASSLSGREQY
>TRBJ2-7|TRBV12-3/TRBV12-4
ASSLGRGSNEQY
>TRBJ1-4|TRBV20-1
SAREEGRREKLF
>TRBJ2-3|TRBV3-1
ASSHRAGPTDTQY
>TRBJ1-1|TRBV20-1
SAKNRQNTEAF
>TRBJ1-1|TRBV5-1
ASSQGPGSTEAF
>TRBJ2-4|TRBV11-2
ASSPDARAKNIQY
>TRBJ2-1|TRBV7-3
ASSHGGYNEQF
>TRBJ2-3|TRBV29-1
SVEDPDTQY
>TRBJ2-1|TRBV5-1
ASSLEGLSSHEQF
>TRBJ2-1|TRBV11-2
ASSRIGNEQF
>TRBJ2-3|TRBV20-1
SATKLGTPSTDTQY
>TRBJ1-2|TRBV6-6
ASSYEGAEGYT
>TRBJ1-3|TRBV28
ASVQGVPGNTIY
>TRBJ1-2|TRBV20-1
SAGGTTTRYYGYT
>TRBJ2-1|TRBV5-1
ASSPASGSTSYNEQF
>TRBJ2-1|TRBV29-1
SGDMSSYNEQF
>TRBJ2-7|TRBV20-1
SARPYRGGATYEQY
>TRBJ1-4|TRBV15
ATSRQGQGSEKLF